The 5 T cell receptor beta chains below were found in one sample sequenced in a study of blood T cell repertoires in COVID-19. Assay: immunoSEQ multiplex PCR; the TCRdb copy retains only in-frame clones and omits some. The repertoire holds roughly 100,000 clones, with roughly nine tenths as singletons. Sequencing was carried out using peripheral blood. The receptors were gathered from a man aged 45-60 years with acute or convalescent COVID-19.

The V gene is TRBV4-2, the J gene TRBJ2-1, with D possibly matching TRBD2 (5 bases). V was pared by 8 bases and J by 5 bases, with 10 bases between. This CDR3 spans 12 amino acids. Germline values: CDR1 LGHNA, CDR2 YNFKEQ. CDR3 in DNA: TGTGCCAGCTCACTCGGGGACAATGAGCAGTTCTTC. It encodes CASSLGDNEQFF.

The chain carries TRBV5-6 and TRBJ1-5, with 9 bases aligning to TRBD1. Losses at the gene ends were 6 bases for V and 2 bases for J; bases not matched to a gene: 18. This CDR3 contains 19 residues. The germline V gene has CDR1 SGHDT and CDR2 YYEEEE. CDR3 loop: CASNDIRKDRGEGNQPQHF. DNA of the CDR3: TGTGCCAGCAACGATATTAGAAAAGACAGGGGGGAAGGCAATCAGCCCCAGCATTTT. The full variable domain, with the rest looked up from reference TRBV5-6 and TRBJ1-5, is DAGVTQSPTHLIKTRGQQVTLRCSPKSGHDTVSWYQQALGQGPQFIFQYYEEEERQRGNFPDRFSGHQFPNYSSELNVNALLLGDSALYLCASNDIRKDRGEGNQPQHFGDGTRLSIL.

J is TRBJ1-2 and V is TRBV20-1; TRBD1 might be the D (5 bases). This CDR3 is 11 amino acids long. Germline V lookup: CDR1 DFQATT, CDR2 SNEGSKA (reference sequence). V was trimmed by 7 bases and J by 8 bases, leaving 14 bases between them. The CDR3 sequence is CSVRAVGGYTF. The CDR3 region has the DNA TGCAGTGTCAGGGCTGTAGGAGGCTACACCTTC.

This clone was recorded a few times. This rearrangement joins TRBV6-4 to TRBJ1-6; TRBD1 matches at 10 bases. The CDR3 is 16 residues long. The germline CDR1 and CDR2 sequences are MRHNA and SNTAGT. J was trimmed by 9 bases and V by 3 bases; bases with no gene match: 8. As DNA, the CDR3 is TGTGCCAGCAGTGAAAGTGGGGGACAGGGGACTTCACCCCTCCACTTT. Its translation: CASSESGGQGTSPLHF.

The genes are TRBV4-2 and TRBJ1-1; 11 bases fit TRBD1. The CDR3 extends over 16 amino acids. The V gene's germline CDR1 is LGHNA and CDR2 YNFKEQ. Trimming took 2 bases from V and 3 from J; bases not matched to a gene: 5. The CDR3 reads CASSQQEGQGDTEAFF. In DNA, the CDR3 is TGTGCCAGCAGCCAACAAGAGGGACAGGGGGACACTGAAGCTTTCTTT.